This T cell receptor (beta chain) is drawn from a study of PD-L1 blockade in urothelial cancer (dated by TCRdb to the late 2010s). For the study in its entirety: All patients started therapy around 2014 and received atezolizumab 1,200 mg intravenously every 3 weeks. About 85% of the 29 patients were identified as males with urothelial cancer of bladder origin, and a prior smoking history was reported by 18 of 29 patients. An ECOG performance status of 0 or 1 was recorded for the patients, and 0 to 3 prior chemotherapy regimens had been received by the patients. Blood samples were analyzed at two time points: 3 weeks after treatment start (second dose) and 6 weeks after treatment start. A median of about 140,000 T cells and 80,000 to 100,000 unique TCRs was obtained from blood samples, and a median clonality of around 0.08 was observed. The study was an exploratory multi-omic analysis of somatic, immune and clinical correlates of response to PD-L1 blockade with atezolizumab in urothelial cancer. Pretreatment tumor samples, along with matched peripheral blood serially collected before and after atezolizumab treatment, were subjected to TCR sequencing. Durable clinical benefit was defined as progression-free survival longer than 6 months, and TCR features were also tested against progression-free and overall survival. In the same patients who had TCR sequencing, pretreatment tumors also underwent whole exome sequencing and RNA sequencing. Roughly nine patients achieved durable clinical benefit and approximately 20 did not. Under 30 patients had pretreatment blood TCR-seq, some 24 had at least one posttreatment blood collection, and some 24 had tumor TCR-seq.

With regard to this clone: Its antigen is unknown. The sample holds no much larger clone one base away, and base qualities are not on file.

Synthetic TCR analog templates were spiked into each PCR to estimate absolute template abundance from read counts. The immunoSEQ assay was used to amplify TCRbeta CDR3 regions from genomic DNA with bias-controlled V and J gene primers. Sequencing of rearranged TCRbeta segments was performed at approximately 20X coverage. As for the original processing: Clustering was used to correct sequencing errors, and CDR3s were annotated against IMGT to assign V, D and J genes. Out-of-frame and stop-codon sequences were excluded, and only productive TCRbeta rearrangements were used in downstream analyses. Clonality was computed as one minus Shannon entropy normalized by the log of the number of unique productive sequences. Fisher's exact test with Benjamini-Hochberg correction, using a cutoff of adjusted p below 0.01, was how clones that differed between time points or between blood and tumor were identified. Sourced from immuneACCESS, this table was stored by TCRdb with only in-frame sequences that have V and J called. A share of the clones is absent; for the studies checked, an unresolved V gene accounts for under half, and the remainder has no known explanation. The V and J calls and clone size were taken over from that table, and D and trimming were inferred from the DNA. The table for this sample lists 100,000 to 150,000 clones; roughly 83% of them were counted only once. Clones ranked in the top ten supply 3.2% of the sample.

According to the germline V gene (reference sequence), CDR1 reads SGHAT and CDR2 reads FQDESV. The CDR3, cysteine through phenylalanine, is 15 amino acids long. The CDR3 DNA has 45 bases and is translated from base 1. V loses 1 base of germline sequence and J loses 2 bases, and the interval between the two ends is 12 bases. Overall study outcomes, separate from this receptor: At 3 weeks after the start of treatment, tumor-associated TCR clones in peripheral blood had expanded more in patients with durable benefit (n ≈ 22, p = 0.022). A pretreatment peripheral blood TCR clonality below the median was linked to improved progression-free and overall survival. Because the sample size was small (n ≈ 28) and many of the analyses were exploratory, the results are meant to be hypothesis-generating.

Reading the label with the study, this specimen's time point is: pretreatment peripheral blood. The cohort comprised fewer than 35 patients with locally advanced or metastatic urothelial carcinoma treated at Memorial Sloan Kettering on a trial protocol. Peripheral blood mononuclear cells were collected pretreatment and during treatment, at between 1 and 8 total time points per patient. The Qiagen DNeasy Blood extraction kit was used to purify genomic DNA from total PBMCs and tumor samples. PBMCs were collected pretreatment and during treatment, and were isolated and stored as previously described. This material consisted of PBMCs, taken around atezolizumab (anti-PD-L1) treatment. The clonotype originates from a man aged 45 to 65 with urothelial cancer. The rearrangement joined TRBV11-1 to TRBJ2-7; the D gene is possibly TRBD2, with 5 bases matching. The bases read TGTGCCAGCAGCTTAGGTCTAGCCCGCACCTACGAGCAGTACTTC. This yields the protein CASSLGLARTYEQYF.